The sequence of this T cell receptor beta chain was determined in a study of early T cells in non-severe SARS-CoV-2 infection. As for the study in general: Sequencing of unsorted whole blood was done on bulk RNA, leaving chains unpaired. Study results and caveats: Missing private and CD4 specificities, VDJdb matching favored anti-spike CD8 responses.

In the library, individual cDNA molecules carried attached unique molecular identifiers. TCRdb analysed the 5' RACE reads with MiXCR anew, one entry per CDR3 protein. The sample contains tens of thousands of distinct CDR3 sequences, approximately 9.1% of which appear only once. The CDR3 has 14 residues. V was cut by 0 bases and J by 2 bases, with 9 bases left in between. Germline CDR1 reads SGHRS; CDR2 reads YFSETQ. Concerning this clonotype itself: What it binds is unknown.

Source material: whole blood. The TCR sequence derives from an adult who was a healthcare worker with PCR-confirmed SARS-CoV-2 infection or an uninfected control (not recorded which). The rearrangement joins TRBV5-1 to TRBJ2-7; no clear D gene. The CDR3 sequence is CASSLEAATYEQYF. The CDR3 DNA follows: TGCGCCAGCAGCTTGGAGGCAGCGACCTACGAGCAGTACTTC.